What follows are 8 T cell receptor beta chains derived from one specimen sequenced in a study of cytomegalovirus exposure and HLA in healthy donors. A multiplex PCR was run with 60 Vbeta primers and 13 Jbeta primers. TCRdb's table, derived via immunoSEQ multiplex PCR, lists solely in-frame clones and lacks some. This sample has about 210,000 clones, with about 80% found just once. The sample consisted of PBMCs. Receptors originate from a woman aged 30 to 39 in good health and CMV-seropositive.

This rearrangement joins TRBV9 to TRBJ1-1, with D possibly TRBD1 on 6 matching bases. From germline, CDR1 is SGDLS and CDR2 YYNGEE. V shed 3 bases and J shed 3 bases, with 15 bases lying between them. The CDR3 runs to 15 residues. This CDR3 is CASSGQGKMDTEAFF. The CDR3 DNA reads TGTGCCAGCAGCGGTCAGGGGAAGATGGACACTGAAGCTTTCTTT.

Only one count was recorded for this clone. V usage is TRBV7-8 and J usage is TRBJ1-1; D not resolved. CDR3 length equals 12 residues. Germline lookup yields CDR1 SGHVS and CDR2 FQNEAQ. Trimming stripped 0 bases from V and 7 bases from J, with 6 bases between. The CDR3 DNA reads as TGTGCCAGCAGCTTAGCGCGTGGTGAAGCTTTCTTT. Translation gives CASSLARGEAFF.

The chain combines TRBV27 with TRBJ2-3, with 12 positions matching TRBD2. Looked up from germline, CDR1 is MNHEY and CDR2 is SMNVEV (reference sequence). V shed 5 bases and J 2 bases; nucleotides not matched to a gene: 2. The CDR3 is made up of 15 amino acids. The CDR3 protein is CASSGLAGPTDTQYF. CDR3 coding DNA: TGTGCCAGCAGTGGACTAGCGGGGCCCACAGATACGCAGTATTTT.

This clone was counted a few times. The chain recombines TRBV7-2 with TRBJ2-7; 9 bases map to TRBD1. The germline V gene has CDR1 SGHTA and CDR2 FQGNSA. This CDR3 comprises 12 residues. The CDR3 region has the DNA TGTGCCAGCAGCTTAGAGGGGACAGGGTTTCAAGTC. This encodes CASSLEGTGFQV.

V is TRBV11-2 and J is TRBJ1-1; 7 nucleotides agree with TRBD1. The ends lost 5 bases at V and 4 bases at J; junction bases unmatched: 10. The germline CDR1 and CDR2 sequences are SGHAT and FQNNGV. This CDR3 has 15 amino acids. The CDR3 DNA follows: TGTGCCAGCAGCCAAACTATACAGGGGAGCACTGAAGCTTTCTTT. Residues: CASSQTIQGSTEAFF.

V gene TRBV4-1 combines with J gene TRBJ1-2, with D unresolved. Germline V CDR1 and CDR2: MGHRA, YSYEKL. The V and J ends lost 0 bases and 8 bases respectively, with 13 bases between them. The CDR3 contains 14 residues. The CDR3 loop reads CASSQDPGYGGYTF. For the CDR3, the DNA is TGCGCCAGCAGCCAAGACCCGGGATACGGCGGCTACACCTTC.

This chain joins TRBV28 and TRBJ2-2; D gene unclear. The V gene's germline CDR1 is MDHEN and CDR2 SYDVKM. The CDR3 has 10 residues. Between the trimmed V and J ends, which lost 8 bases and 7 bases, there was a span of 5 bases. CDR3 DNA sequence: TGTGCCAGCCAGAACGGGGAGCTGTTTTTT. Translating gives CASQNGELFF.

The CDR3 loop is CASSPMTGGNTIYF. CDR3 bases: TGTGCCAGCAGCCCAATGACGGGAGGAAACACCATATATTTT. The chain is built from TRBV7-9 and TRBJ1-3; D not resolved. The V gene's germline CDR1 is SEHNR and CDR2 FQNEAQ (reference sequence). Trimming removed 5 bases at V and 4 bases at J, with 12 bases between. CDR3 length equals 14 residues.